These 29 T cell receptor beta chains originate from one sample sequenced in a study of blood T cell repertoires in COVID-19. The method was immunoSEQ multiplex PCR; TCRdb's version includes in-frame clones alone and lacks a portion of them. The sample yields roughly 150,000 clones, almost 85% seen once. The source material was peripheral blood. The receptors were sampled from a human donor with acute or convalescent COVID-19. The donor label of this sample is uncertain.

The chain uses TRBV5-5 and TRBJ1-1; 7 positions match TRBD1. Trimming cost V 4 bases and J 1 base; bases outside gene matches: 7. The CDR3 runs to 15 residues. In germline, CDR1 is SGHKS, CDR2 YYEKEE (reference sequence). The CDR3, as DNA: TGTGCCAGCAGCGCCGAGGGGGCTTCGAACACTGAAGCTTTCTTT. The encoded protein is CASSAEGASNTEAFF.

The table lists this clone with a count of one. This chain joins TRBV11-2 and TRBJ2-7; TRBD2 aligns across 11 bases. V lost 5 bases and J lost 0; bases outside the gene matches: 15. The CDR3 covers 19 residues. Germline V CDR1 and CDR2: SGHAT, FQNNGV. CDR3: CASSLGQPLAGGLSYEQYF. CDR3 DNA: TGTGCCAGCAGCCTCGGACAGCCTCTAGCGGGGGGTCTCTCCTACGAGCAGTACTTC.

The V gene is TRBV6-5, the J gene TRBJ1-1; D uncertain. The germline V gene encodes CDR1 MNHEY and CDR2 SVGAGI. This CDR3 has 15 amino acids. Trimming removed 4 bases from V and 1 base from J, with 13 bases in between. DNA for the CDR3: TGTGCCAGCAGTTCTACTCGGGCGGGGAACACTGAAGCTTTCTTT. This gives the protein CASSSTRAGNTEAFF.

This clone has a handful of counts. The rearrangement uses TRBV7-2 and TRBJ1-1; 8 positions agree with TRBD1. CDR3 length: 12 amino acids. The germline V gene has CDR1 SGHTA and CDR2 FQGNSA. The ends lost 3 bases at V and 9 bases at J; junction bases unmatched: 3. The CDR3 DNA follows: TGTGCCAGCAGCTTCCGGACAGGGCAAGCTTTCTTT. It specifies CASSFRTGQAFF.

The J gene is TRBJ2-5, the V gene TRBV30; 13 bases map to TRBD2. The CDR3 sequence is 20 residues long. V lost 0 bases and J lost 0; bases outside the gene matches: 13. Germline loops: CDR1 GTSNPN, CDR2 SVGIG (reference sequence). The CDR3 region has the DNA TGTGCCTGGAGTGTACCCAACCGACTAGCGGGGGGATTGTACCAAGAGACCCAGTACTTC. It codes for CAWSVPNRLAGGLYQETQYF.

The chain carries TRBV7-8 and TRBJ1-1; tentative D call: TRBD1 (5 bases). This CDR3 is built from 15 residues. CDR1 is SGHVS and CDR2 is FQNEAQ in the germline V gene. V was trimmed by 6 bases and J by 1 base, leaving 15 bases between them. The CDR3 protein is CASSLTATPNTEAFF. In DNA form, the CDR3 reads TGTGCCAGCAGTTTGACAGCAACCCCGAACACTGAAGCTTTCTTT. Using reference TRBV7-8 and TRBJ1-1 for the parts outside the CDR3, the full variable domain is GAGVSQSPRYKVAKRGQDVALRCDPISGHVSLFWYQQALGQGPEFLTYFQNEAQLDKSGLPSDRFFAERPEGSVSTLKIQRTQQEDSAVYLCASSLTATPNTEAFFGQGTRLTVV.

The J gene is TRBJ2-7, the V gene TRBV5-1, with 7 bases matching TRBD1. Germline V gives CDR1 SGHRS, CDR2 YFSETQ. The CDR3 sequence is 15 residues long. Trimming at V came to 2 bases and at J to 0 bases, leaving 5 bases not matched to a gene. The chain's CDR3 is CASSFSGQISYEQYF. The CDR3 coding sequence is TGCGCCAGCAGCTTCTCGGGACAGATCTCCTACGAGCAGTACTTC. The whole variable domain, filled in from reference TRBV5-1 and TRBJ2-7, reads KAGVTQTPRYLIKTRGQQVTLSCSPISGHRSVSWYQQTPGQGLQFLFEYFSETQRNKGNFPGRFSGRQFSNSRSEMNVSTLELGDSALYLCASSFSGQISYEQYFGPGTRLTVT.

The CDR3 loop is CASSVRGRGSEKLFF. For the CDR3, the DNA is TGTGCCAGCAGCGTCAGGGGGAGAGGTAGTGAAAAACTGTTTTTT. V usage is TRBV7-9 and J usage is TRBJ1-4, with TRBD1 matching over 7 bases. There are 15 residues in the CDR3. In germline, CDR1 is SEHNR, CDR2 FQNEAQ (reference sequence). V was pared by 5 bases and J by 7 bases, with 10 bases of the junction left unmatched.

The count of this clone is one. The chain carries TRBV2 and TRBJ1-1; the D gene is possibly TRBD1 (5 bases). V lost 5 bases to trimming and J lost 5 bases, with 18 bases between them. The germline V gene encodes CDR1 SNHLY and CDR2 FYNNEI. CDR3 length equals 15 residues. CDR3 loop: CASSSEGYGGTEAFF. The CDR3 nucleotides are TGTGCCAGCAGTTCCGAAGGTTACGGGGGGACTGAAGCTTTCTTT.

The chain uses TRBV5-1 and TRBJ2-1; TRBD1 is a possible D gene (5 bases). CDR1 is SGHRS and CDR2 is YFSETQ in the germline V gene. The CDR3 contains 14 residues. V was clipped by 0 bases and J by 9 bases, with 13 bases between them. The CDR3 is CASSLAQGIGEQFF. The DNA for the CDR3 is TGCGCCAGCAGCTTGGCCCAGGGAATCGGTGAGCAGTTCTTC.

The J gene is TRBJ1-2, the V gene TRBV3-1 (or the pseudogene TRBV3-2); D is ambiguous. Germline assignment: CDR1 LGHDT and CDR2 YNNKEL (reference sequence). The CDR3 is 16 amino acids. Trimming pared 0 bases from V and 7 bases from J, leaving 18 bases between. The CDR3 sequence: CASSQDLGSVAVGYTF. The CDR3 DNA sequence: TGTGCCAGCAGCCAAGATCTTGGTTCAGTAGCTGTTGGCTACACCTTC.

The J gene is TRBJ2-5, the V gene TRBV2; maybe TRBD2 (7 bases). Trimming stripped 6 bases from V and 4 bases from J, with 18 bases between. CDR1 and CDR2 (germline): SNHLY, FYNNEI. This CDR3 region has 15 residues. The CDR3 reads CASSADWGGRETQYF. The CDR3 region has the DNA TGTGCCAGCAGCGCCGATTGGGGGGGGCGAGAGACCCAGTACTTC.

This chain uses TRBV5-1 with TRBJ1-6, with 8 nucleotides matching TRBD1. The length of the CDR3 is 13 residues. CDR1 is SGHRS and CDR2 is YFSETQ in the germline V gene. The V gene end was trimmed by 4 bases and the J gene end by 10 bases; junction bases not matched to a gene: 4. CDR3 loop: CASSVDRGSPLHF. CDR3 bases: TGCGCCAGCAGCGTCGACAGGGGCTCACCCCTCCACTTT.

The J gene is TRBJ2-7, the V gene TRBV28; 15 positions match TRBD2. From germline, CDR1 is MDHEN and CDR2 SYDVKM. There are 18 residues in the CDR3. V dropped 4 bases and J dropped 3; count of bases not matched to a gene: 10. CDR3 DNA: TGTGCCAGCAGTTCCCCTGGGACTAGCGGGGGGTTGGGCTACGAGCAGTACTTC. This sequence encodes CASSSPGTSGGLGYEQYF. The whole variable domain, remainder taken from reference TRBV28 and TRBJ2-7, is DVKVTQSSRYLVKRTGEKVFLECVQDMDHENMFWYRQDPGLGLRLIYFSYDVKMKEKGDIPEGYSVSREKKERFSLILESASTNQTSMYLCASSSPGTSGGLGYEQYFGPGTRLTVT.

Written as DNA, the CDR3 is TGTGCCAGTAGTCCCCCTTTCCAGGGTATGGATTCACCCCTCCACTTT. It is translated as CASSPPFQGMDSPLHF. The chain employs TRBV19 and TRBJ1-6; D might be TRBD1 (5 bases). Trimming took off 5 bases at V and 8 bases at J, with 19 bases between the two ends. CDR1 and CDR2 (germline): LNHDA, SQIVND (reference sequence). The CDR3 is 16 amino acids.

This clone appeared a single time. The rearrangement links TRBV11-2 to TRBJ2-1; D gene ambiguous. Trimming pared 0 bases from V and 0 bases from J, leaving 6 bases between. From germline, CDR1 is SGHAT and CDR2 FQNNGV. The CDR3 sequence is 15 residues long. Here the CDR3 DNA reads TGTGCCAGCAGCTTAGAGGCCAGCTCCTACAATGAGCAGTTCTTC. Translation: CASSLEASSYNEQFF.

This chain links TRBV9 with TRBJ2-5; no clear D. The CDR3 spans 15 residues. Looked up from germline, CDR1 is SGDLS and CDR2 is YYNGEE. Trimming stripped 0 bases from V and 5 bases from J, with 14 bases between. The CDR3, as DNA: TGTGCCAGCAGCGTAGATACGCGCCCGGGTGAGACCCAGTACTTC. Translated, it gives CASSVDTRPGETQYF.

The chain is built from TRBV19 and TRBJ1-2, with TRBD1 matching 7 bases. The CDR3 runs to 15 residues. CDR1 and CDR2 (germline): LNHDA, SQIVND (reference sequence). Trimming cost V 6 bases and J 4 bases; bases outside gene matches: 11. The CDR3 DNA follows: TGTGCCAGTAGCATTACCGGACAGGCAACCTATGGCTACACCTTC. Amino acids: CASSITGQATYGYTF.

CDR3 residues: CASSRGSGANVLTF. Written as DNA, the CDR3 is TGCGCCAGCAGCCGGGGGTCTGGGGCCAACGTCCTGACTTTC. V gene TRBV5-1 combines with J gene TRBJ2-6; tentatively, D is TRBD2 (6 bases). V shed 4 bases and J shed 1 base, with 6 bases lying between them. CDR3 length equals 14 residues. Germline loops: CDR1 SGHRS, CDR2 YFSETQ. The variable domain in full, completed from reference TRBV5-1 and TRBJ2-6, reads KAGVTQTPRYLIKTRGQQVTLSCSPISGHRSVSWYQQTPGQGLQFLFEYFSETQRNKGNFPGRFSGRQFSNSRSEMNVSTLELGDSALYLCASSRGSGANVLTFGAGSRLTVL.

The V and J genes are TRBV5-1 and TRBJ2-6, with no clear D. Trimming pared 5 bases from V and 4 bases from J, leaving 7 bases between. Germline V gene sequence: CDR1 SGHRS, CDR2 YFSETQ. This CDR3 has 13 amino acids. This CDR3 reads CASRAVGANVLTF. CDR3 sequence (DNA): TGCGCCAGCAGGGCTGTGGGGGCCAACGTCCTGACTTTC.

The rearrangement uses TRBV6-5 and TRBJ2-1, with D possibly matching TRBD2 (6 bases). Trimming stripped 5 bases from V and 5 bases from J, with 16 bases between. The germline V gene has CDR1 MNHEY and CDR2 SVGAGI. The CDR3 is 15 residues long. CDR3 region: CASSPSRLGNNEQFF. DNA of the CDR3: TGTGCCAGCAGTCCCTCGAGACTAGGGAACAATGAGCAGTTCTTC.

V usage is TRBV25-1 and J usage is TRBJ2-6, with 9 bases fitting TRBD1. The CDR3 covers 18 residues. Germline-derived CDR1 and CDR2 are MGHDK and SYGVNS. V was pared by 4 bases and J by 2 bases, with 9 bases of the junction left unmatched. In nucleotides, the CDR3 is TGTGCCAGCAGTGTCAATGACAGGGGGGTTGCTGGGGCCAACGTCCTGACTTTC. Its protein is CASSVNDRGVAGANVLTF.

The V gene is TRBV5-3, the J gene TRBJ1-5; no firm D call. TRBV5-3 is treated as an ORF (open reading frame) with a function not yet certain. The CDR3 contains 14 residues. V was clipped by 4 bases and J by 3 bases, with 11 bases between them. The CDR3 spells CARSIPGYNQPQHF. Written as DNA, the CDR3 is TGTGCCAGAAGCATCCCGGGGTACAATCAGCCCCAGCATTTT.

V gene TRBV9 combines with J gene TRBJ2-3; 7 positions agree with TRBD2. Germline V CDR1 and CDR2: SGDLS, YYNGEE. The CDR3 extends over 14 amino acids. V gave up 7 bases and J gave up 3 bases; unmatched junction bases: 8. The CDR3 nucleotides read TGTGCCAGCGGCCGGGAGGTAGGGACAGATACGCAGTATTTT. Its protein is CASGREVGTDTQYF.

The V gene is TRBV7-2, the J gene TRBJ2-7; TRBD2 agrees at 12 bases. Germline V gives CDR1 SGHTA, CDR2 FQGNSA. CDR3 size: 18 residues. The trim removed 2 bases at V and 1 base at J, leaving 9 bases unmatched. CDR3 region: CASSLWLAGGALSYEQYF. The CDR3 DNA reads TGTGCCAGCAGCTTATGGCTAGCGGGGGGGGCCCTTTCCTACGAGCAGTACTTC.

This clone came up once. The CDR3 nucleotides are TGCGCCAGCAGCCCTACAGGGGCTGGGGGCTACGAGCAGTACTTC. Translation: CASSPTGAGGYEQYF. J is TRBJ2-7 and V is TRBV5-1, with TRBD1 identical over 7 bases. The CDR3 loop spans 15 amino acids. The V gene's germline CDR1 is SGHRS and CDR2 YFSETQ. J gave up 3 bases and V 4 bases, and 10 bases lay outside the gene matches. Based on the CDR3 plus reference TRBV5-1 and TRBJ2-7, the full variable domain is KAGVTQTPRYLIKTRGQQVTLSCSPISGHRSVSWYQQTPGQGLQFLFEYFSETQRNKGNFPGRFSGRQFSNSRSEMNVSTLELGDSALYLCASSPTGAGGYEQYFGPGTRLTVT.

The chain uses TRBV15 and TRBJ2-6, with D possibly matching TRBD2 (6 bases). Germline CDR1 reads LNHNV; CDR2 reads YYDKDF (reference sequence). V dropped 4 bases and J dropped 1 base, with 23 bases sitting between them. The CDR3 sequence is 20 residues long. CDR3 in amino acids: CATSKDGGRSYLSGANVLTF. The CDR3 nucleotides read TGTGCCACCAGCAAGGACGGGGGTCGATCTTATCTATCTGGGGCCAACGTCCTGACTTTC.

Here the CDR3 reads CAISGTGLNTEAFF. The CDR3 DNA reads as TGTGCCATCAGCGGGACAGGGCTGAACACTGAAGCTTTCTTT. The chain combines TRBV10-3 with TRBJ1-1; 9 nucleotides agree with TRBD1. Losses at the gene ends were 6 bases for V and 0 bases for J; bases not matched to a gene: 2. The CDR3 extends over 14 amino acids. Germline lookup yields CDR1 ENHRY and CDR2 SYGVKD.

The chain uses TRBV7-2 and TRBJ1-2; D might be TRBD1 (5 bases). V lost 1 base to trimming and J lost 2 bases, with 17 bases between them. The length of the CDR3 is 17 residues. CDR1 SGHTA and CDR2 FQGNSA come from the germline V gene. As DNA, the CDR3 is TGTGCCAGCAGCTTAGGGCAGGGATGGCATAGAAACTATGGCTACACCTTC. It yields the protein CASSLGQGWHRNYGYTF.